The table lists the clone carrying this T cell receptor (beta chain) with many counts. Its antigen is unidentified. With iRepertoire HTBI primers and Arm-PCR of CDR3 regions, TCR beta libraries were built. Using its own MiXCR run on the multiplex PCR reads, TCRdb lists one record per CDR3 protein. This sample has over 500,000 distinct CDR3 sequences, with more than 15% found just once. The entry originates in a study of regulatory T cells in long-lasting Graves disease. Whole-study results and caveats: Persistent patients shared 2,700 or so public clonotypes among themselves. Newly diagnosed patients shared fewer, at about a thousand.

The time point here: newly diagnosed GD, antithyroid drugs for less than 3 months. The TCR library used RNA extracted from PBMCs. EDTA tubes were used for drawing around 9 milliliters of peripheral blood. Looked up from germline, CDR1 is GTSNPN and CDR2 is SVGIG (reference sequence). The CDR3 totals 17 residues. Trimming shortened V by 3 bases and J by 2 bases, and 23 bases separated the two germline ends. The same sample was also studied in work on T cells in Graves' hyperthyroidism and ophthalmopathy. In that study: Each patient was aged 18 to 65 and had newly diagnosed hyperthyroidism of under 2 months' duration. First-round RT-PCR with HTBI primers amplified the TCR CDR3 region.

This chain joins TRBV30 and TRBJ2-7; the D gene is possibly TRBD2 (6 bases). Sample: peripheral blood mononuclear cells (PBMCs), taken at new diagnosis, from a patient treated with antithyroid drugs. The sequence came from a man aged 18 to 30 with Graves disease. CDR3 in DNA: TGTGCCTGGAGCCAACCACCCCGGCTAGCGCGGACCTACGAGCAGTACTTC. It yields the protein CAWSQPPRLARTYEQYF.